The clone carrying this T cell receptor (beta chain) has just a few counts. The protocol was immunoSEQ multiplex PCR, while the TCRdb copy is restricted to in-frame clones and leaves out a portion. The table shows fewer than 85,000 clones, with roughly 84% occurring only once. The entry originates in a study of OX40 agonist ivuxolimab in advanced cancers. The CDR3 loop spans 12 amino acids. Germline V gene lookup returns CDR1 WNHNN and CDR2 SYGVQD (reference sequence). V lost 11 bases and J 6 bases, leaving 17 bases between the germline ends. The receptor was derived from an adult with an advanced solid tumor such as melanoma, head and neck, liver or kidney cancer. Sequencing used CD4+ or CD8+ T cells sorted from blood, obtained in a trial of the OX40 agonist ivuxolimab. The gene calls are TRBV10-1 and TRBJ2-7, with D maybe TRBD2 (6 bases). The CDR3 loop reads CAGRSREIEQYF. In nucleotides, the CDR3 is TGCGCCGGGAGGTCGAGGGAGATCGAGCAGTACTTC.